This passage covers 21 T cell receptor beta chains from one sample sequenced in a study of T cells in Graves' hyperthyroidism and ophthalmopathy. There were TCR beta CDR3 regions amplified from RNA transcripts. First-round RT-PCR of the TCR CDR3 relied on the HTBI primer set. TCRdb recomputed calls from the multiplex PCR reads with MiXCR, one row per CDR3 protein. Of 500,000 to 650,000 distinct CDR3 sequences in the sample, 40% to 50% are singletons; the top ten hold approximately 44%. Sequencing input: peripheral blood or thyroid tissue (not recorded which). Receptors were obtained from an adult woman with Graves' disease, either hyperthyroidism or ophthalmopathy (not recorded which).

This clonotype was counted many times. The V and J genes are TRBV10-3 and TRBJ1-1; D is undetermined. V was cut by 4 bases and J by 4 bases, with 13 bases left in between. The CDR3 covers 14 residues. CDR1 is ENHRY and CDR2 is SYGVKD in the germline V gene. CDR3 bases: TGTGCCATCAGTGTAGGTACTATAGGCACTGAAGCTTTCTTT. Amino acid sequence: CAISVGTIGTEAFF.

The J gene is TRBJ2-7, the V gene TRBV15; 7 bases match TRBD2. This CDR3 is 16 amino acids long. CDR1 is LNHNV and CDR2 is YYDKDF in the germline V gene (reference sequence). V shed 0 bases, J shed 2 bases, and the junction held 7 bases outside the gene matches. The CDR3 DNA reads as TGTGCCACCAGCAGAGAAGGCGGGAGTCACCCCTACGAGCAGTACTTC. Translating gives CATSREGGSHPYEQYF.

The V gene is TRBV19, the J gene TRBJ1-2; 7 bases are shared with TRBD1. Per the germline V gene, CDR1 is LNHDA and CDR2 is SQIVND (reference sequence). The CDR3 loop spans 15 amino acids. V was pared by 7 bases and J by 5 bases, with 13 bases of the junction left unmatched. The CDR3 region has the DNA TGTGCCAGTACCACTCCCTTCGACAGGGAGTATGGCTACACCTTC. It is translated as CASTTPFDREYGYTF.

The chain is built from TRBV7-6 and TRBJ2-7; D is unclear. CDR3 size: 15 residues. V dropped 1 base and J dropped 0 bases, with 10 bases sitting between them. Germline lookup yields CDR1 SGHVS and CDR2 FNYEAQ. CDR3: CASSLGAAVSYEQYF. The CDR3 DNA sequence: TGTGCCAGCAGCTTAGGGGCCGCCGTCTCCTACGAGCAGTACTTC.

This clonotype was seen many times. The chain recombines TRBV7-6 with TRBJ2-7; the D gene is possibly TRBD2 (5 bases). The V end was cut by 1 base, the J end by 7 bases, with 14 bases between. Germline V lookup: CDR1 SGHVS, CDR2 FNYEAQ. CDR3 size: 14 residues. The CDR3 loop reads CASSLGGSAGEQYF. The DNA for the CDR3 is TGTGCCAGCAGCTTAGGAGGTAGCGCTGGGGAGCAGTACTTC. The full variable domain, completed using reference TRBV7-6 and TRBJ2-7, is GAGVSQSPRYKVTKRGQDVALRCDPISGHVSLYWYRQALGQGPEFLTYFNYEAQQDKSGLPNDRFSAERPEGSISTLTIQRTEQRDSAMYRCASSLGGSAGEQYFGPGTRLTVT.

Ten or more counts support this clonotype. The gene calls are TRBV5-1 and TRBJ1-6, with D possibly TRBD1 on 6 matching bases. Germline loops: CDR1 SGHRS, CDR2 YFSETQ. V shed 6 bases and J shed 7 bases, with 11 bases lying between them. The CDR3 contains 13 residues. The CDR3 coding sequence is TGCGCCAGCAAGGGGGATGTAAATTCACCCCTCCACTTT. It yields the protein CASKGDVNSPLHF.

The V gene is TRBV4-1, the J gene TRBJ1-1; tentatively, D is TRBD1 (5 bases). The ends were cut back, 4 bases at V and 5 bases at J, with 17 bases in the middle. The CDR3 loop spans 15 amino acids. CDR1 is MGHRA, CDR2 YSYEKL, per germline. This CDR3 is CASSPPRAGGTEAFF. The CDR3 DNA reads TGCGCCAGCAGCCCCCCTCGCGCGGGGGGTACTGAAGCTTTCTTT.

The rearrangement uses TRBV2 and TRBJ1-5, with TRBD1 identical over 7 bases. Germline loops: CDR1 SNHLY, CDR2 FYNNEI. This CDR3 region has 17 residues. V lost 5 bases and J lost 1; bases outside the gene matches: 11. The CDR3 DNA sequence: TGTGCCAGCAGTTTGCCCTCAGGGGGGCTAAGCAATCAGCCCCAGCATTTT. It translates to CASSLPSGGLSNQPQHF.

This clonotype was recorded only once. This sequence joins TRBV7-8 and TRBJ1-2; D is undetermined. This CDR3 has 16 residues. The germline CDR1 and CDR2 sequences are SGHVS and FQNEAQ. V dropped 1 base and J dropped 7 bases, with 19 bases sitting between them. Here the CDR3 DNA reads TGTGCCAGCAGCTTAGGACAAACCCTAGGCCGGAGTGGCTACACCTTC. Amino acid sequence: CASSLGQTLGRSGYTF.

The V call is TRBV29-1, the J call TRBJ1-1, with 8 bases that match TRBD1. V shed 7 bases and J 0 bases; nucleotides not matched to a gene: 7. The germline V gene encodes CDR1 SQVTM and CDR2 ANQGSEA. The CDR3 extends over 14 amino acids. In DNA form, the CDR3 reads TGCAGCGCCATCCAGACAGGGGTGAACACTGAAGCTTTCTTT. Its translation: CSAIQTGVNTEAFF.

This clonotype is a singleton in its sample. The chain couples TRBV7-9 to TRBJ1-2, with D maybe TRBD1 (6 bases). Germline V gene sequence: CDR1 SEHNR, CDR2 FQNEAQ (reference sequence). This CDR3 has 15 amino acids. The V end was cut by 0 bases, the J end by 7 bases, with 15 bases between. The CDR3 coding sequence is TGTGCCAGCAGCTTAGCGGACAGACCGTCGGCTGGCTACACCTTC. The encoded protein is CASSLADRPSAGYTF. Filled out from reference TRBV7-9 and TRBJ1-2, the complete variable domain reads DTGVSQNPRHKITKRGQNVTFRCDPISEHNRLYWYRQTLGQGPEFLTYFQNEAQLEKSRLLSDRFSAERPKGSFSTLEIQRTEQGDSAMYLCASSLADRPSAGYTFGSGTRLTVV.

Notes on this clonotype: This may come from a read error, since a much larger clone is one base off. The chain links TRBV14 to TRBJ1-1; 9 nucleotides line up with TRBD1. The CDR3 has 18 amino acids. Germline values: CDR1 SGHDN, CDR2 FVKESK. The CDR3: CAGSLYYRGLAEGTEAFF. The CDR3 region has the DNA TGTGCCGGCAGCCTTTATTACAGGGGGCTTGCCGAGGGCACTGAAGCTTTCTTT. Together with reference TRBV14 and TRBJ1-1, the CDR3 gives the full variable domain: EAGVTQFPSHSVIEKGQTVTLRCDPISGHDNLYWYRRVMGKEIKFLLHFVKESKQDESGMPNNRFLAERTGGTYSTLKVQPAELEDSGVYFCAGSLYYRGLAEGTEAFFGQGTRLTVV.

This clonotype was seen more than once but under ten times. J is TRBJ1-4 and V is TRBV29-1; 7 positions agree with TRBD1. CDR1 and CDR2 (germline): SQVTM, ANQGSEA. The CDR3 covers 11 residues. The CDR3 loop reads CGELQGEKLFF. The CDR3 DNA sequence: TGCGGAGAACTACAGGGGGAAAAACTGTTTTTT.

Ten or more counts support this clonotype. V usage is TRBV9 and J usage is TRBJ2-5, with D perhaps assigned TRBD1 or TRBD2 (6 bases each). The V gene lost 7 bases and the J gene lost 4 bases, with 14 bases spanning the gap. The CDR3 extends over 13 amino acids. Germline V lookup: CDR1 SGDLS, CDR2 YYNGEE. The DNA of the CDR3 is TGTGCCAGCTCAGTCGGAGGGGGAGAGACCCAGTACTTC. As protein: CASSVGGGETQYF. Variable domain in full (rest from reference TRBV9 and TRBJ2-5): DSGVTQTPKHLITATGQRVTLRCSPRSGDLSVYWYQQSLDQGLQFLIQYYNGEERAKGNILERFSAQQFPDLHSELNLSSLELGDSALYFCASSVGGGETQYFGPGTRLLVL.

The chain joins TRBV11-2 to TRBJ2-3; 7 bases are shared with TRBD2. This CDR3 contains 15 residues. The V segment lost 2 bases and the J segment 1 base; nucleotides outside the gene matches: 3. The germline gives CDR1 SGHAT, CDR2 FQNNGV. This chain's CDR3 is CASSLIAGGTDTQYF. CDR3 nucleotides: TGTGCCAGCAGCTTAATAGCGGGTGGCACAGATACGCAGTATTTT.

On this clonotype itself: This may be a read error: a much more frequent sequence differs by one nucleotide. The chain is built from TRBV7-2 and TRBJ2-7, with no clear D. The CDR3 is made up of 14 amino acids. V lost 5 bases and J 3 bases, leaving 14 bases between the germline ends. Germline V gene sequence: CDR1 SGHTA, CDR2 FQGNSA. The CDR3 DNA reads TGTGCCAGCAGCGCCGGGCTGCGGAGCTACGAGCAGTACTTC. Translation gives CASSAGLRSYEQYF.

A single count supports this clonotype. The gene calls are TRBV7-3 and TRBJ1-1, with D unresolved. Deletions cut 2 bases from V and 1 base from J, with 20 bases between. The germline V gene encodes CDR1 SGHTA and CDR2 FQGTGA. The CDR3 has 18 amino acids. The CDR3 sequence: CASSLVLGAGVPNTEAFF. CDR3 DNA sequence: TGTGCCAGCAGCTTAGTTCTAGGAGCGGGAGTCCCGAACACTGAAGCTTTCTTT.

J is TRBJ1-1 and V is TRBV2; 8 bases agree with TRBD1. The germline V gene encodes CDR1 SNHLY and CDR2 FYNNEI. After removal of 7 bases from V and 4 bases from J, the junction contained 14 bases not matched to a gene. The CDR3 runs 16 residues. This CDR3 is CASKDRAASPITEAFF. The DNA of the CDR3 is TGTGCCAGCAAGGACAGGGCAGCAAGCCCCATCACTGAAGCTTTCTTT.

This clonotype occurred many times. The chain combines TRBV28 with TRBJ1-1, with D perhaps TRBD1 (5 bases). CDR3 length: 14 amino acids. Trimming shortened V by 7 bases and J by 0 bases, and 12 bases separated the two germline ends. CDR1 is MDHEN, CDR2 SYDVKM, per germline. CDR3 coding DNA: TGTGCCAGCACCCCGGGGCTCATGAACACTGAAGCTTTCTTT. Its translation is CASTPGLMNTEAFF. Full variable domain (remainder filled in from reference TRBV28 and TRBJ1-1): DVKVTQSSRYLVKRTGEKVFLECVQDMDHENMFWYRQDPGLGLRLIYFSYDVKMKEKGDIPEGYSVSREKKERFSLILESASTNQTSMYLCASTPGLMNTEAFFGQGTRLTVV.

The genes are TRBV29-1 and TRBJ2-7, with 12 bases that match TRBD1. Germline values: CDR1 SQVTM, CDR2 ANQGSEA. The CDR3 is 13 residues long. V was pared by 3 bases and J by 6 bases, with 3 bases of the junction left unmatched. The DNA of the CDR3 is TGCAGCGTTGAGGGACAGGGGGCTGGCGAGCAGTACTTC. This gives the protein CSVEGQGAGEQYF.

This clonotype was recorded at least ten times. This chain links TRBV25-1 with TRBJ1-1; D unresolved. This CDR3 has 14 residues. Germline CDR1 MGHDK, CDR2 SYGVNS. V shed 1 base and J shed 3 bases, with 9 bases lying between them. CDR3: CASSELGPYTEAFF. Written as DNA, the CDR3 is TGTGCCAGCAGTGAATTAGGGCCGTACACTGAAGCTTTCTTT.